This TCR beta chain is drawn from a study of cytomegalovirus exposure and HLA in healthy donors. As to this clone: The antigen remains undetermined.

Study conclusions and caveats: Cytomegalovirus-associated TCR beta chains were listed, numbering under 200. Several V segments, TRBV6-2 and TRBV6-3 among them, could not be told apart and were dropped.

Vbeta (60) and Jbeta (13) primers were used in the PCR. Per the study methods: Roughly 10 million shared chains were among approximately 80 million unique TCR beta chains counted in a later analysis. Only in-frame clones appear in the TCRdb table, and some are missing; sequencing was by immunoSEQ multiplex PCR. V and J calls and clone size are given by that table; D and trimming were obtained from the DNA. The data contain over 100,000 clones, 79% of them singletons. This CDR3 is 16 amino acids long. Germline CDR1 is LNHDA and CDR2 is SQIVND (reference sequence). Trimming left V 6 bases short and J 4 bases short, with 22 bases between.

Sequenced input: PBMCs. The J gene is TRBJ2-7, the V gene TRBV19, with D possibly TRBD1 on 7 matching bases. This receptor was identified in a woman aged 18-30 years in good health and CMV-seropositive. CDR3 sequence (DNA): TGTGCCAGTAGCACTACAGGGGCAGGGAGGAGGTACGAGCAGTACTTC. Translated, it gives CASSTTGAGRRYEQYF.